This is a list of T cell receptor beta chains from one sample in a study of blood T cell repertoires in COVID-19. Method: immunoSEQ multiplex PCR; TCRdb's copy keeps in-frame clones and lacks some. The sample has 200,000 to 250,000 clones, 65% to 85% seen once; the top ten hold more than 5%. Material: peripheral blood. The receptors originated from a human donor in a cohort sampled during active COVID-19. CDR3s include the opening cysteine and the closing phenylalanine or tryptophan. The D gene is left open where the match is weak. The listing skips clone size in some rows; elsewhere it reads once, few, many or a size class.

cdr3_length j_call d_call v_call clone_size cdr3_nt cdr3_aa
17 TRBJ2-1 TRBD2 TRBV28 NA TGTGCCAGCAGTTTGGGACTAGCGGGAGGCCGAGACAATGAGCAGTTCTTC CASSLGLAGGRDNEQFF
13 TRBJ1-1 NA TRBV5-1 NA TGCGCCAGCAGCTTTAGTGTAACAGCTGAAGCTTTCTTT CASSFSVTAEAFF
13 TRBJ1-2 NA TRBV19 NA TGTGCCAGTAGTGCGGGACTTGACTATGGCTACACCTTC CASSAGLDYGYTF
13 TRBJ1-6 NA TRBV19 NA TGTGCCAGTAGCTACCTGGGGAGTTCACCCCTCCACTTT CASSYLGSSPLHF
12 TRBJ2-5 NA TRBV29-1 few TGCAGCGTTCGGGTCCCACAAGAGACCCAGTACTTC CSVRVPQETQYF
13 TRBJ2-2 NA TRBV12-3/TRBV12-4 few TGTGCCAGCAGTCCAGGGGAGACCGGGGAGCTGTTTTTT CASSPGETGELFF
10 TRBJ1-4 NA TRBV20-1 NA TGCAGTGCTAGGGAGGACAGCGTGTTTTTT CSAREDSVFF
12 TRBJ2-7 TRBD2 TRBV5-1 NA TGCGCCAGCAGCTTGGGGGAGGGCGAGCAGTACTTC CASSLGEGEQYF
13 TRBJ2-7 NA TRBV11-3 NA TGTGCCAGCAGCCGCGGACAGAGTTACGAGCAGTACTTC CASSRGQSYEQYF
16 TRBJ2-7 TRBD1 TRBV11-2 NA TGTGCCAGCAGCCCCAGACCCTGGGACAGTACCTACGAGCAGTACTTC CASSPRPWDSTYEQYF
15 TRBJ2-3 NA TRBV2 NA TGTGCCAGCAGTGAGAGGGCAGGGGGAGGAGATACGCAGTATTTT CASSERAGGGDTQYF
18 TRBJ2-1 TRBD2 TRBV10-3 NA TGTGCCATCAGTGAGTCGCTTAAGGGGTTAGCGGGAGACAATGAGCAGTTCTTC CAISESLKGLAGDNEQFF